Presented here are 18 T cell receptor beta chains from one specimen sequenced in a study of blood T cell repertoires in COVID-19. The method was immunoSEQ multiplex PCR; TCRdb's version includes in-frame clones alone and lacks a portion of them. The sample includes approximately 50,000 clones, 75% to 90% seen only once; the top ten take 10% to 15%. Source material: peripheral blood. These receptors came from a human donor in a cohort sampled during active COVID-19.

CDR3 sequence (DNA): TGTGCCGCGGGCGGGGGCGAAACCTACGAGCAGTACTTC. Translating it yields CAAGGGETYEQYF. The rearrangement joins TRBV10-3 to TRBJ2-7; D might be TRBD2 (7 bases). This CDR3 region has 13 residues. The germline V and J ends were trimmed by 11 bases and 2 bases, with 16 bases remaining between them. CDR1 and CDR2 from the germline V gene are ENHRY and SYGVKD.

This sequence joins TRBV19 and TRBJ2-7; tentatively, D is TRBD2 (5 bases). The germline V gene encodes CDR1 LNHDA and CDR2 SQIVND (reference sequence). V was shortened by 4 bases and J by 1 base, with 14 bases between the two germline ends. This CDR3 contains 15 residues. CDR3 nucleotides: TGTGCCAGTAGTAAATCAGGACTCGAGTCCTACGAGCAGTACTTC. Translated: CASSKSGLESYEQYF. The entire variable domain, with the rest obtained from reference TRBV19 and TRBJ2-7, is as follows: DGGITQSPKYLFRKEGQNVTLSCEQNLNHDAMYWYRQDPGQGLRLIYYSQIVNDFQKGDIAEGYSVSREKKESFPLTVTSAQKNPTAFYLCASSKSGLESYEQYFGPGTRLTVT.

The chain couples TRBV19 to TRBJ2-7; D is perhaps TRBD2 (6 bases). Trimming stripped 6 bases from V and 1 base from J, with 13 bases between. The V gene's germline CDR1 is LNHDA and CDR2 SQIVND (reference sequence). The CDR3 is made up of 14 amino acids. DNA for the CDR3: TGTGCCAGTAGCCTTTCCGGGGGATCCTACGAGCAGTACTTC. It translates to CASSLSGGSYEQYF.

J is TRBJ1-2 and V is TRBV19, with D possibly being TRBD1 (6 bases). Trimming pared 4 bases from V and 0 bases from J, leaving 9 bases between. Germline CDR1 LNHDA, CDR2 SQIVND (reference sequence). CDR3 size: 14 residues. The CDR3 loop is CASSTQGTNYGYTF. As DNA, the CDR3 is TGTGCCAGTAGTACACAGGGTACTAACTATGGCTACACCTTC.

This clone was picked up many times. This chain joins TRBV4-1 and TRBJ1-3; the match to TRBD1 covers 8 bases. V shed 4 bases and J 0 bases; nucleotides not matched to a gene: 5. CDR1 is MGHRA, CDR2 YSYEKL, per germline. The CDR3 is 16 amino acids. The CDR3 spells CASSRDRGYSGNTIYF. CDR3 DNA: TGCGCCAGCAGCCGAGACAGGGGTTACTCTGGAAACACCATATATTTT.

J is TRBJ2-3 and V is TRBV7-9; 7 bases match TRBD2. Germline V gives CDR1 SEHNR, CDR2 FQNEAQ (reference sequence). The trim removed 3 bases at V and 0 bases at J, leaving 9 bases unmatched. CDR3 length: 17 residues. The CDR3 sequence: CASSFLAAASSTDTQYF. CDR3 sequence (DNA): TGTGCCAGCAGCTTCCTAGCGGCCGCTTCTAGCACAGATACGCAGTATTTT.

The chain couples TRBV5-5 to TRBJ1-3, with D uncertain. This CDR3 spans 16 amino acids. Germline V CDR1 and CDR2: SGHKS, YYEKEE (reference sequence). V was trimmed by 2 bases and J by 3 bases, leaving 15 bases between them. DNA for the CDR3: TGTGCCAGCAGCTTCGCGAAACAGCAGAGTGGAAACACCATATATTTT. Encoded protein: CASSFAKQQSGNTIYF.

This chain joins TRBV2 and TRBJ2-7, with TRBD1 identical over 7 bases. CDR1 and CDR2 from the germline V gene are SNHLY and FYNNEI. V trimming: 6 bases; J trimming: 1 base; junction bases outside the gene matches: 9. The CDR3 sequence is 15 residues long. CDR3 coding DNA: TGTGCCAGCAGAGTAGGGACAGTACCTTCCTACGAGCAGTACTTC. Amino acid sequence: CASRVGTVPSYEQYF.

DNA of the CDR3: TGCGCCAGCAGAGAAGCAGGGGGCACCGAAACTTTCTTT. It translates to CASREAGGTETFF. The rearrangement joins TRBV10-2 to TRBJ1-1, with TRBD1 matching 8 bases. The length of the CDR3 is 13 residues. Germline assignment: CDR1 WSHSY and CDR2 SAAADI. Trimming cost V 6 bases and J 12 bases; bases outside gene matches: 12.

The rearrangement links TRBV6-6 to TRBJ2-7, with TRBD1 matching 9 bases. The germline V gene encodes CDR1 MNHNY and CDR2 SVGAGI (reference sequence). The CDR3 runs 12 residues. Trimming took 8 bases from V and 2 from J; bases not matched to a gene: 1. The CDR3 sequence is CASGTGTYEQYF. Written as DNA, the CDR3 is TGTGCCAGCGGGACAGGGACCTACGAGCAGTACTTC.

The chain is built from TRBV6-2 or TRBV6-3 and TRBJ2-3, with TRBD2 matching 9 bases. CDR1 is MNHEY and CDR2 is SVGEGT in the germline V gene. The junction had 9 bases not matched to a gene; V was cut back by 5 bases and J by 6 bases. The CDR3 has 15 residues. The CDR3 DNA follows: TGTGCCAGCAGTGGCTGGGGACTAGCTGTGGATACGCAGTATTTT. Protein product: CASSGWGLAVDTQYF.

This chain joins TRBV19 and TRBJ2-7, with 10 nucleotides matching TRBD1. The trim removed 7 bases at V and 5 bases at J, leaving 17 bases unmatched. Germline V lookup: CDR1 LNHDA, CDR2 SQIVND (reference sequence). The CDR3 is 17 amino acids. Here the CDR3 reads CASTTTGRRDRGHEQYF. CDR3 bases: TGTGCCAGTACCACCACCGGCCGCCGGGACAGGGGCCACGAGCAGTACTTC.

V and J are TRBV11-3 and TRBJ2-5, with D perhaps TRBD1 (6 bases). Trimming stripped 1 base from V and 4 bases from J, with 13 bases between. From germline, CDR1 is SGHNT and CDR2 YENEEA. There are 15 residues in the CDR3. Written as DNA, the CDR3 is TGTGCCAGCAGCTTAGGGACACTCAGGGGAGAGACCCAGTACTTC. Protein sequence: CASSLGTLRGETQYF.

The rearrangement uses TRBV5-4 and TRBJ2-2; TRBD2 matches 12 bases. The germline V gene has CDR1 SGHNT and CDR2 YYREEE (reference sequence). There are 16 residues in the CDR3. V lost 4 bases and J lost 3; bases outside the gene matches: 4. This CDR3 reads CASSQPSGRDTGELFF. As DNA, the CDR3 is TGTGCCAGCAGCCAACCTAGCGGGAGGGACACCGGGGAGCTGTTTTTT. Full variable domain (outside the CDR3, taken from reference TRBV5-4 and TRBJ2-2): ETGVTQSPTHLIKTRGQQVTLRCSSQSGHNTVSWYQQALGQGPQFIFQYYREEENGRGNFPPRFSGLQFPNYSSELNVNALELDDSALYLCASSQPSGRDTGELFFGEGSRLTVL.

The chain has TRBV28 and TRBJ2-7; TRBD1 agrees at 10 bases. The CDR3 consists of 16 residues. V was clipped by 6 bases and J by 3 bases; unmatched bases: 11. Germline-derived CDR1 and CDR2 are MDHEN and SYDVKM. CDR3 sequence: CASRQPGQGKYYEQYF. In nucleotides, the CDR3 is TGTGCCAGCAGACAACCGGGACAGGGGAAATACTACGAGCAGTACTTC.

The rearrangement uses TRBV5-1 and TRBJ2-1, with a possible D match to TRBD1 (5 bases). The length of the CDR3 is 15 residues. Trimming cost V 5 bases and J 0 bases, with 12 bases left between them. The germline V gene encodes CDR1 SGHRS and CDR2 YFSETQ. The CDR3, as DNA: TGCGCCAGCAGACAAGACAGTCGCTCCTACAATGAGCAGTTCTTC. Its translation: CASRQDSRSYNEQFF.

The chain couples TRBV18 to TRBJ1-5; TRBD1 aligns across 9 bases. With V trimmed by 3 bases and J by 2 bases, 5 bases remained unmatched. In germline, CDR1 is KGHSH, CDR2 LQKENI. CDR3 size: 16 residues. This CDR3 reads CASSPPGTGRNQPQHF. The CDR3 nucleotides are TGTGCCAGCTCACCCCCCGGGACAGGGCGCAATCAGCCCCAGCATTTT.

The chain has TRBV18 and TRBJ2-2; a weak D match, TRBD2 (6 bases). V shed 7 bases and J shed 6 bases, with 12 bases lying between them. This CDR3 is built from 13 residues. Germline CDR1 KGHSH, CDR2 LQKENI. The CDR3 bases are TGTGCCAGCTTCGATGGAGGGGCCGGGGAGCTGTTTTTT. It codes for CASFDGGAGELFF.